The T cell receptor (beta chain) under discussion was sequenced for a study of cytomegalovirus exposure and HLA in healthy donors. The study ran its PCR with 60 Vbeta and 13 Jbeta primers. Repertoires were generated with immunoSEQ multiplex PCR, while TCRdb's copy carries only in-frame clones and drops some. The sample has 200,000 or so clones, 82% seen once. Germline CDR1 reads SGHKS; CDR2 reads YYEKEE (reference sequence). The V gene lost 0 bases and the J gene lost 5 bases, with 8 bases spanning the gap. This CDR3 spans 14 amino acids. Sequenced: PBMCs. This sequence joins TRBV5-5 and TRBJ1-4; maybe TRBD1 (6 bases). This TCR was recovered from a boy younger than 10 in good health and CMV-seronegative. The CDR3: CASSLAGQNEKLFF. CDR3 nucleotide sequence: TGTGCCAGCAGCTTGGCCGGACAGAATGAAAAACTGTTTTTT.